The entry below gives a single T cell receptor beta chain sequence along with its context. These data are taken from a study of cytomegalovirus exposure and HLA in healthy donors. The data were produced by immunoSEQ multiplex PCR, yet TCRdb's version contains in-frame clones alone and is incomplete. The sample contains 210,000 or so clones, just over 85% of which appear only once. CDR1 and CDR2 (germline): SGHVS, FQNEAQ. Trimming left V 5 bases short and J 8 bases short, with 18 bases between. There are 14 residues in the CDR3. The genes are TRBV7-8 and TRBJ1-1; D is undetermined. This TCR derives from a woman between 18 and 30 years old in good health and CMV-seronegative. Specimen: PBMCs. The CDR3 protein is CASSPVVGTEEAFF. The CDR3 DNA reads TGTGCCAGCAGCCCCGTTGTGGGCACAGAAGAAGCTTTCTTT.